This T cell receptor beta chain is drawn from a study of blood T cell repertoires in COVID-19. Study-wide background: COVID-19 samples from acute and convalescent phases originated in the United States, Italy and Spain. Sample material is recorded as cDNA or gDNA derived from T cells, B-cell-depleted T cells, or PBMCs.

V gave up 1 base and J gave up 5 bases, with 8 bases separating them. The germline V gene has CDR1 SEHNR and CDR2 FQNEAQ (reference sequence). The CDR3 covers 13 residues. Original handling: The assay estimated nucleated cells by amplifying reference gene primers. TCRdb keeps only in-frame clones here, not all; method: immunoSEQ multiplex PCR. V, J and clone size are taken as reported in that table, and D and trimming were inferred from the DNA itself. The sample gives about 200,000 clones, more than 85% of which show up once; around 2.7% is in the top ten. Sequenced sample: peripheral blood. The clonotype was recovered from a man between 60 and 75 years old with acute or convalescent COVID-19. The gene calls are TRBV7-9 and TRBJ1-1, with D unresolved. CDR3 nucleotide sequence: TGTGCCAGCAGCTTAGTCGTCGAGACTGAAGCTTTCTTT. It is translated as CASSLVVETEAFF. Based on the CDR3 plus reference TRBV7-9 and TRBJ1-1, the full variable domain is DTGVSQNPRHKITKRGQNVTFRCDPISEHNRLYWYRQTLGQGPEFLTYFQNEAQLEKSRLLSDRFSAERPKGSFSTLEIQRTEQGDSAMYLCASSLVVETEAFFGQGTRLTVV.